This T cell receptor beta chain comes out of a study of cytomegalovirus exposure and HLA in healthy donors. Details on this clone: As yet, its antigen is unknown.

Findings of the study overall: What a later analysis reportedly showed was that an Asian-associated ancestry cluster had fewer N-insertions than the roughly 700-donor mean. Presence/absence analyses took donor sequencing depth as roughly uniform.

The PCR ran on 60 Vbeta and 13 Jbeta primers. Clones were sequenced by immunoSEQ multiplex PCR, and TCRdb holds only the in-frame ones, with some missing. The sample contains approximately 180,000 clones, around 80% of which appear only once. The CDR3 has 15 residues. The V gene end was trimmed by 5 bases and the J gene end by 7 bases; junction bases not matched to a gene: 8. CDR1 and CDR2 (germline): SNHLY, FYNNEI. This sequence was found in a woman in her thirties in good health and CMV-seronegative. J is TRBJ1-2 and V is TRBV2; 12 nucleotides line up with TRBD1. Material: PBMCs. The CDR3, as DNA: TGTGCCAGCAGTACCGGGACAGGGGGCTTCGGTGGCTACACCTTC. Translating it yields CASSTGTGGFGGYTF.